This T cell receptor (beta chain) was found in a study of T cell repertoires in cytomegalovirus infection. About the study: CMV epitopes in the study were HLA-C-restricted (recently identified) and HLA-B-restricted (well studied). It was the public TCR beta signatures that indicated both CMV infection and matching HLA type. Study-wide results and limits: Predominance within the ex vivo response was attributable to HLA-C-restricted CMV-specific TCR beta clonotypes. Summed frequency of public TCR beta families distinguished CMV carriers with the relevant HLA.

The CDR3 covers 15 residues. The germline V gene has CDR1 MNHNS and CDR2 SASEGT. Unmatched junction bases numbered 8, after V lost 6 bases and J lost 5 bases. This clonotype has a count of ten or more. Its antigen is still unknown. TCRdb recomputed calls from the reads with MiXCR, one row per CDR3 protein. The sample carries approximately 350,000 distinct CDR3 sequences, 34% recorded once. This chain connects TRBV6-1 to TRBJ2-3; 10 bases are shared with TRBD1. The TCR was taken from a human donor in good health (CMV status not recorded). Some clones in this sample may be carry-over from other donors' samples. The source material was cultured PBMCs, sampled from culture after CMV antigen stimulation. CDR3: CASSTPGQGLDTQYF. In DNA form, the CDR3 reads TGTGCCAGCAGCACACCGGGACAGGGGTTAGATACGCAGTATTTT.